This is a list of T cell receptor beta chains from one sample in a study of blood T cells in healthy people across ages. From the 5' RACE reads, TCRdb called clonotypes with MiXCR, one entry per CDR3 protein. The sample records 1.5 million to 2 million distinct CDR3 sequences, approximately 28% being singletons. Material: blood. These receptors were taken from a woman in her twenties or thirties in good health. The CDR3 runs from the conserved cysteine through the conserved F or W. Each record gives: V gene, J gene, D gene, clone size, CDR3 DNA, CDR3 protein. The D gene is left open where the match is weak. Only some rows state a clone size, as once, few, many or a class for expanded clones.

V: TRBV27; J: TRBJ2-5; D: TRBD2; size: .; DNA: TGTGCCGACAGTCCGGGACTAGCGGGAAATGGAGAGACCCAGTACTTC; CDR3: CADSPGLAGNGETQYF
V: TRBV12-3/TRBV12-4; J: TRBJ2-1; D: .; size: many; DNA: TGTGCCAGCGGCACGTCCAGGGCAGGAGAGCAGTTCTTC; CDR3: CASGTSRAGEQFF
V: TRBV15; J: TRBJ2-3; D: .; size: .; DNA: TGTGCCACCAGCAGAGAATGGGGGACAGATACGCAGTATTTT; CDR3: CATSREWGTDTQYF
V: TRBV6-5; J: TRBJ1-1; D: .; size: .; DNA: TGTGCCAGCAGTACCCCAGGGGAGGCGAACACTGAAGCTTTCTTT; CDR3: CASSTPGEANTEAFF
V: TRBV6-2/TRBV6-3; J: TRBJ2-6; D: .; size: many; DNA: TGTGCCAGCAGTCGTGGACGGATCTCTGGGGCCAACGTCCTGACTTTC; CDR3: CASSRGRISGANVLTF
V: TRBV5-1; J: TRBJ2-7; D: .; size: few; DNA: TGCGCCAGCAGCTTGGCGTCTCGGGGCGAGCAGTACTTC; CDR3: CASSLASRGEQYF
V: TRBV6-5; J: TRBJ2-3; D: .; size: .; DNA: TGTGCCAGCAAGAGACGGCCTCACTCCACAGATACGCAGTATTTT; CDR3: CASKRRPHSTDTQYF
V: TRBV5-1; J: TRBJ2-7; D: .; size: many; DNA: TGTGCCAGCAGCTTGGGGGACTCCACCTACGAGCAGTACTTC; CDR3: CASSLGDSTYEQYF
V: TRBV5-5; J: TRBJ1-5; D: .; size: few; DNA: TGTGCCAGCAGCGTACAGGCCCCCCACCAGCCCCAGCATTTT; CDR3: CASSVQAPHQPQHF
V: TRBV5-1; J: TRBJ2-3; D: TRBD2; size: .; DNA: TGCGCCAGCAGCTCGGCCAGGGCGACTAGCGGGAGAGACACAGATACGCAGTATTTT; CDR3: CASSSARATSGRDTDTQYF
V: TRBV6-6; J: TRBJ2-3; D: TRBD2; size: .; DNA: TGTGCCAGCAGCTTAGGACTAGCGGGAGGGAACACAGATACGCAGTATTTT; CDR3: CASSLGLAGGNTDTQYF
V: TRBV5-1; J: TRBJ1-4; D: TRBD1; size: few; DNA: TGCGCCAGCAGCCGGGGACAGCCCAATGAAAAACTGTTTTTT; CDR3: CASSRGQPNEKLFF
V: TRBV20-1; J: TRBJ2-3; D: .; size: many; DNA: TGCAGTGCTAGACCACAGACAGGAAGAGTCACAGATACGCAGTATTTT; CDR3: CSARPQTGRVTDTQYF
V: TRBV5-1; J: TRBJ2-1; D: TRBD1; size: few; DNA: TGCGCCAGCAGCTCTAGGGGACAGGGGGCAGGGGTTGAGCAGTTCTTC; CDR3: CASSSRGQGAGVEQFF
V: TRBV27; J: TRBJ2-7; D: .; size: many; DNA: TGTGCCAGCTGGGACCCCGGGTACGAGCAGTACTTC; CDR3: CASWDPGYEQYF
V: TRBV5-1; J: TRBJ1-2; D: TRBD1; size: few; DNA: TGCGCCAGCAGCTTGGCCAACAGGGGCGGCTACACCTTC; CDR3: CASSLANRGGYTF
V: TRBV5-1; J: TRBJ2-7; D: .; size: many; DNA: TGCGCCAGCAGCTGGATGGGACTGCCTTCCGACTACGAGCAGTACTTC; CDR3: CASSWMGLPSDYEQYF
V: TRBV6-5; J: TRBJ1-1; D: .; size: many; DNA: TGTGCCAGCAGGACGGCGAACACTGAAGCTTTCTTT; CDR3: CASRTANTEAFF
V: TRBV5-1; J: TRBJ2-3; D: .; size: few; DNA: TGCGCCAGCAGCTTGCACGGGCGCACAGATACGCAGTATTTT; CDR3: CASSLHGRTDTQYF
V: TRBV7-2; J: TRBJ2-1; D: TRBD2; size: few; DNA: TGTGCCAGCAGCCGAAGCGGGGGCTACGAGGGGGAGCAGTTCTTC; CDR3: CASSRSGGYEGEQFF
V: TRBV4-1; J: TRBJ2-7; D: TRBD1; size: many; DNA: TGCGCCAGCAGCCAGGGTCCGGGACAGGGAATTTACGAGCAGTACTTC; CDR3: CASSQGPGQGIYEQYF
V: TRBV4-1; J: TRBJ1-2; D: .; size: many; DNA: TGCGCCAGCAGCGAGGTTCCAGGGGTGAACTATGGCTACACCTTC; CDR3: CASSEVPGVNYGYTF
V: TRBV7-9; J: TRBJ1-1; D: .; size: .; DNA: TGTGCCAGCAGCTTAGTTCAAGGGGACACTGAAGCTTTCTTT; CDR3: CASSLVQGDTEAFF
V: TRBV5-1; J: TRBJ2-1; D: .; size: few; DNA: TGCGCCAGCAGTCCCGTGGATCAAACCGGAGGCAATGAGCAGTTCTTC; CDR3: CASSPVDQTGGNEQFF